This T cell receptor (beta chain) was captured in a study of T cells in Graves' hyperthyroidism and ophthalmopathy. Germline CDR1 is ENHRY and CDR2 is SYGVKD. This CDR3 is built from 18 residues. V gave up 4 bases and J gave up 2 bases, with 21 bases separating them. Points on this clonotype: The antigen is unknown.

A patient was excluded if there was uncontrolled infection, other autoimmune disease, pregnancy or lactation. Based on clinical symptoms, serum thyroxine and TRAb, thyroid ultrasound and orbital computed tomography, diagnoses were reached. PBMCs came from more than 9 ml fresh peripheral blood. Researchers amplified the TCR beta CDR3 regions from RNA transcripts. An initial round of RT-PCR targeting the TCR CDR3 relied on the HTBI primer set. TCRdb analysed the multiplex PCR reads with MiXCR anew, one entry per CDR3 protein. The repertoire holds 300,000 to 400,000 distinct CDR3 sequences, with over 20% as singletons. The study's findings and limits: Among thyroid clonotypes expanded above 0.001, most also appeared in blood.

The sequence was collected from a woman aged 45-65 years with Graves' hyperthyroidism. The chain recombines TRBV10-3 with TRBJ2-1; D unresolved. The sequenced sample consisted of blood. Written as DNA, the CDR3 is TGTGCCATCAGTGGTTCGGAACTCGCCCTGCTCACCTACAATGAGCAGTTCTTC. Residues: CAISGSELALLTYNEQFF.